The T cell receptor (beta chain) under discussion was sequenced for a study of T-cell memory formation after mild COVID-19. Study findings and constraints: Cross-reactive memory apparently joined, as some responding clones appeared in pre-infection memory.

The CDR3 covers 15 residues. Trimming pared 5 bases from V and 6 bases from J, leaving 20 bases between. The germline gives CDR1 SGHVS, CDR2 FNYEAQ. TCRdb re-called the 5' RACE reads through MiXCR, storing one row per CDR3 protein. Of approximately 45,000 distinct CDR3 sequences listed, around 6.6% are singletons. This clonotype was observed many times. The antigen remains unidentified. Sequenced sample: PBMCs or a T cell subset sorted from them (not recorded which). The chain is built from TRBV7-6 and TRBJ2-7; possible D gene TRBD1, 5 bases. This clonotype originated in an adult who had mild COVID-19 (a few samples of this study predate the infection). Cell type and time point are not known. The CDR3 DNA follows: TGTGCCAGCAGCCCCCTGGGGCACTTCGTTACCGAGCAGTACTTC. Translated: CASSPLGHFVTEQYF.